The 19 T cell receptor beta chains listed next were all sequenced from one sample in a study of blood T cell repertoires in COVID-19. Measured with immunoSEQ multiplex PCR; TCRdb has only the in-frame clones, and not every one. The table has tens of thousands of clones, under 90% seen once. The sample comprised peripheral blood. The source is a man aged 45-65 years with COVID-19, enrolled during active disease.

This chain links TRBV5-1 with TRBJ2-2, with a weak D call TRBD2 (6 bases). V lost 7 bases and J lost 5, with 15 bases in between. This CDR3 contains 14 residues. Germline CDR1 and CDR2: SGHRS and YFSETQ. CDR3 residues: CASGRTILTGELFF. The CDR3, as DNA: TGCGCCAGCGGGAGGACGATTTTAACCGGGGAGCTGTTTTTT.

The chain recombines TRBV10-3 with TRBJ2-2; 13 nucleotides agree with TRBD2. CDR1 is ENHRY, CDR2 SYGVKD, per germline. J lost 3 bases, V lost 11 bases, and 6 bases had no gene match. The CDR3 runs to 15 residues. The CDR3 loop is CAAHGTSGDTGELFF. Here the CDR3 DNA reads TGTGCCGCCCACGGGACTAGCGGGGACACCGGGGAGCTGTTTTTT.

This clone was recorded a few times. The sample carries other DNA sequences with the same CDR3. This chain links TRBV5-6 with TRBJ1-6, with TRBD1 matching over 9 bases. The germline V gene has CDR1 SGHDT and CDR2 YYEEEE. The junction had 4 bases not matched to a gene; V was cut back by 2 bases and J by 10 bases. CDR3 size: 14 residues. The CDR3 DNA follows: TGTGCCAGCAGCTTAAGGACAGGGGACTCACCCCTCCACTTT. It yields the protein CASSLRTGDSPLHF.

This chain uses TRBV6-5 with TRBJ2-6; a possible D gene is TRBD1 (5 bases). This CDR3 contains 14 residues. The germline V gene encodes CDR1 MNHEY and CDR2 SVGAGI. Trimming shortened V by 9 bases and J by 3 bases, and 12 bases separated the two germline ends. The CDR3 loop reads CASQGVFGANVLTF. The CDR3 DNA is TGTGCCAGTCAAGGGGTATTTGGGGCCAACGTCCTGACTTTC.

The gene calls are TRBV7-7 and TRBJ2-1, with 9 bases matching TRBD1. Unmatched junction bases numbered 3, after V lost 2 bases and J lost 4 bases. CDR3 length equals 15 residues. Germline assignment: CDR1 SSHAT and CDR2 FNYEAQ (reference sequence). DNA for the CDR3: TGTGCCAGCAGCTTAACACAGGGGGCATACAATGAGCAGTTCTTC. Encoded protein: CASSLTQGAYNEQFF.

J is TRBJ2-3 and V is TRBV7-8, with D unclear. The CDR3 extends over 12 amino acids. Per germline, CDR1 SGHVS and CDR2 FQNEAQ. Deletions cut 5 bases from V and 4 bases from J, with 7 bases between. CDR3 sequence (DNA): TGTGCCAGCAGCCCCTCTTCAGATACGCAGTATTTT. It yields the protein CASSPSSDTQYF.

This chain uses TRBV15 with TRBJ1-5; a possible D gene is TRBD1 (6 bases). Germline V gene lookup returns CDR1 LNHNV and CDR2 YYDKDF (reference sequence). V was pared by 5 bases and J by 12 bases, with 17 bases between. The CDR3 is 13 residues long. The CDR3 loop is CATSPRWETGQHF. CDR3 sequence (DNA): TGTGCCACCAGCCCGAGGTGGGAGACAGGCCAGCATTTT.

The gene calls are TRBV13 and TRBJ1-5; D gene uncertain. The V gene's germline CDR1 is PRHDT and CDR2 FYEKMQ (reference sequence). The CDR3 totals 14 residues. The V end lost 3 bases, the J end lost 1 base, and 7 bases lay between the germline ends. The CDR3 DNA sequence: TGTGCCAGCAGCTTGCGCGAAAGCAATCAGCCCCAGCATTTT. Amino acid sequence: CASSLRESNQPQHF.

The chain combines TRBV29-1 with TRBJ1-2, with D perhaps matching TRBD1 (6 bases). V gave up 5 bases and J gave up 5 bases, with 15 bases separating them. The CDR3 covers 13 residues. Per the germline V gene, CDR1 is SQVTM and CDR2 is ANQGSEA. The CDR3 bases are TGCAGCGTTACCGGACAGCCCTTATATGGCTACACCTTC. Amino acids: CSVTGQPLYGYTF.

This chain connects TRBV30 to TRBJ2-5, with D unresolved. The V end was cut by 3 bases, the J end by 5 bases, with 16 bases between. Germline assignment: CDR1 GTSNPN and CDR2 SVGIG (reference sequence). The CDR3 is 14 residues long. The CDR3 loop reads CAWSPRLKVETQYF. The CDR3 coding sequence is TGTGCCTGGAGCCCTAGACTGAAAGTGGAGACCCAGTACTTC.

The chain uses TRBV3-1 (or the pseudogene TRBV3-2) and TRBJ1-2, with D possibly being TRBD1 (5 bases). The CDR3 sequence is 16 residues long. The V end lost 0 bases, the J end lost 4 bases, and 15 bases lay between the germline ends. CDR1 is LGHDT, CDR2 YNNKEL, per germline (reference sequence). The CDR3 sequence: CASSQDQRGMAYGYTF. The CDR3 bases are TGTGCCAGCAGCCAAGATCAAAGGGGTATGGCCTATGGCTACACCTTC.

The chain joins TRBV2 to TRBJ1-3; the D gene is possibly TRBD1 (6 bases). The ends were cut back, 7 bases at V and 0 bases at J, with 10 bases in the middle. CDR3 length: 14 amino acids. From germline, CDR1 is SNHLY and CDR2 FYNNEI. In DNA form, the CDR3 reads TGTGCCAGCAAACAGGGTGCCTCTGGAAACACCATATATTTT. Translation gives CASKQGASGNTIYF. The entire variable domain, with the rest obtained from reference TRBV2 and TRBJ1-3, is as follows: EPEVTQTPSHQVTQMGQEVILRCVPISNHLYFYWYRQILGQKVEFLVSFYNNEISEKSEIFDDQFSVERPDGSNFTLKIRSTKLEDSAMYFCASKQGASGNTIYFGEGSWLTVV.

This sequence joins TRBV19 and TRBJ2-4; maybe TRBD1 (6 bases). The CDR3 runs to 13 residues. Germline V CDR1 and CDR2: LNHDA, SQIVND (reference sequence). V lost 6 bases and J 6 bases, leaving 12 bases between the germline ends. DNA of the CDR3: TGTGCCAGTAGCGGTATGGACAGAAACATTCAGTACTTC. Protein product: CASSGMDRNIQYF.

The chain joins TRBV6-2 or TRBV6-3 to TRBJ1-1, with no clear D. The CDR3 totals 14 residues. V lost 0 bases and J lost 2, with 7 bases in between. CDR1 and CDR2 from the germline V gene are MNHEY and SVGEGT. The CDR3 here is CASSYSAGNTEAFF. Written as DNA, the CDR3 is TGTGCCAGCAGTTACTCGGCGGGCAACACTGAAGCTTTCTTT.

The chain uses TRBV19 and TRBJ2-5; D is unclear. Trimming left V 3 bases short and J 4 bases short, with 9 bases between. Germline assignment: CDR1 LNHDA and CDR2 SQIVND (reference sequence). The CDR3 runs 13 residues. The CDR3 spells CASSMQLSETQYF. The CDR3 DNA follows: TGTGCCAGTAGTATGCAGTTATCAGAGACCCAGTACTTC.

V gene TRBV10-3 combines with J gene TRBJ2-7; 8 bases agree with TRBD1. CDR1 and CDR2 from the germline V gene are ENHRY and SYGVKD. V trimming: 6 bases; J trimming: 6 bases; junction bases outside the gene matches: 10. CDR3 length: 14 residues. The CDR3 loop is CAIRGTGGTSEQYF. DNA of the CDR3: TGTGCCATCAGAGGAACAGGGGGGACGTCCGAGCAGTACTTC.

The chain links TRBV4-3 to TRBJ2-1, with D possibly TRBD1 on 6 matching bases. The V gene's germline CDR1 is LGHNA and CDR2 YSLEER. V was cut by 0 bases and J by 1 base, with 16 bases left in between. The CDR3 has 18 residues. CDR3 residues: CASSQDAARGLSYNEQFF. The CDR3 region has the DNA TGCGCCAGCAGCCAAGATGCAGCGAGGGGGTTGTCCTACAATGAGCAGTTCTTC.

This clone was recorded a few times. The chain joins TRBV25-1 to TRBJ1-2, with 7 bases that match TRBD1. V gave up 2 bases and J gave up 0 bases; unmatched junction bases: 3. This CDR3 has 15 residues. Germline lookup yields CDR1 MGHDK and CDR2 SYGVNS. The chain's CDR3 is CASSEIQGANYGYTF. The CDR3 DNA reads TGTGCCAGCAGTGAAATCCAGGGGGCTAACTATGGCTACACCTTC.

The chain joins TRBV24-1 to TRBJ1-2; tentative D call: TRBD1 (5 bases). The CDR3 has 14 amino acids. Germline loops: CDR1 KGHDR, CDR2 SFDVKD. Trimming left V 4 bases short and J 2 bases short, with 10 bases between. The DNA of the CDR3 is TGTGCCACCAGTGACCAGACAGTGAACTATGGCTACACCTTC. As protein: CATSDQTVNYGYTF.